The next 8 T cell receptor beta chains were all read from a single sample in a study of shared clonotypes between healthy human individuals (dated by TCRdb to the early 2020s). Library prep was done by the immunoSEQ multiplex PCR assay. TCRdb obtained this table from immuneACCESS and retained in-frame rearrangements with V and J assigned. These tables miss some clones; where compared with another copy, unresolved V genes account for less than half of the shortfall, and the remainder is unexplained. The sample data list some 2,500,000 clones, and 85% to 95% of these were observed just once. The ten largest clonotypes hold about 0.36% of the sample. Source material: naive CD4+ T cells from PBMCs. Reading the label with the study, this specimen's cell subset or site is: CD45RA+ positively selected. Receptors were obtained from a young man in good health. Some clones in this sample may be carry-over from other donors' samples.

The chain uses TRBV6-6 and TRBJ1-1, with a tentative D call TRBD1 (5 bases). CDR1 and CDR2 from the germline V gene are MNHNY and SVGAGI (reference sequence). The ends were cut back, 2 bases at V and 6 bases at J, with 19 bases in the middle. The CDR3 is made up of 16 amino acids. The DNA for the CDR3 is TGTGCCAGCAGTTACGGCCAGGGCAGTAAATGGGCTGAAGCTTTCTTT. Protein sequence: CASSYGQGSKWAEAFF.

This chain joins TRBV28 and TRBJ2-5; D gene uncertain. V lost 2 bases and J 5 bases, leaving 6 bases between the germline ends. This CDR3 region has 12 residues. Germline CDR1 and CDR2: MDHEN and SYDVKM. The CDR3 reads CASSLEWETQYF. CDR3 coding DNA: TGTGCCAGCAGTTTAGAATGGGAGACCCAGTACTTC.

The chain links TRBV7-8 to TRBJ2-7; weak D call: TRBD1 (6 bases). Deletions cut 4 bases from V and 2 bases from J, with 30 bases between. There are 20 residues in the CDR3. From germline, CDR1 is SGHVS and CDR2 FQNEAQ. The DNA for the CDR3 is TGTGCCAGCAGCTCTTTATTGACGACAGGAAGACTTAGAGGGACCTACGAGCAGTACTTC. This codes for CASSSLLTTGRLRGTYEQYF.

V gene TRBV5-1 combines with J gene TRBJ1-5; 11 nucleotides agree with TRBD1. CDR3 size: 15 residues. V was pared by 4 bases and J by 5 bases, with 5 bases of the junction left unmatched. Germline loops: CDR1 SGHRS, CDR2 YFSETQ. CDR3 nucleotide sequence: TGCGCCAGCAGCAGGGGACAGGGGGACGATCAGCCCCAGCATTTT. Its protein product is CASSRGQGDDQPQHF.

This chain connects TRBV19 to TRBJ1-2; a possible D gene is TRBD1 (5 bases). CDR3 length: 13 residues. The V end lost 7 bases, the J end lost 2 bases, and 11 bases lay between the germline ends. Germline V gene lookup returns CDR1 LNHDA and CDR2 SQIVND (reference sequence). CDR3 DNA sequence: TGTGCCAGTATCCAGGGAACAAACTATGGCTACACCTTC. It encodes CASIQGTNYGYTF.

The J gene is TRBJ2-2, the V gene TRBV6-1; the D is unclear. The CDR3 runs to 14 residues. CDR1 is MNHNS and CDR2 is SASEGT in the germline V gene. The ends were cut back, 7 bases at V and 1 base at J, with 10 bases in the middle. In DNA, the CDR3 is TGTGCCAGCAAAGAGTACAGGAACACCGGGGAGCTGTTTTTT. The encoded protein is CASKEYRNTGELFF.

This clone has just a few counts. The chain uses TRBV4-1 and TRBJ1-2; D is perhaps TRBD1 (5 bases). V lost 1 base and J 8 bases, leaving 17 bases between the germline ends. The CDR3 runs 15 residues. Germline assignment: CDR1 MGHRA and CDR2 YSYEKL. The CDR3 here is CASSQGDGRFLGYTF. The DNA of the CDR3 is TGCGCCAGCAGCCAAGGGGACGGCCGGTTTCTAGGCTACACCTTC.

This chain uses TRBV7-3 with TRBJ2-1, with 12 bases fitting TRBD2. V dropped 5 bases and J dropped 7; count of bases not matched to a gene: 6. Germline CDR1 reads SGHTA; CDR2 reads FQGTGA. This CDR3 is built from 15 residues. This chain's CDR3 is CASSPLAGGRNEQFF. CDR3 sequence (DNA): TGTGCCAGCAGCCCGCTAGCGGGAGGGAGGAATGAGCAGTTCTTC. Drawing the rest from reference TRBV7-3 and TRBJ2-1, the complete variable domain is GAGVSQTPSNKVTEKGKYVELRCDPISGHTALYWYRQSLGQGPEFLIYFQGTGAADDSGLPNDRFFAVRPEGSVSTLKIQRTERGDSAVYLCASSPLAGGRNEQFFGPGTRLTVL.